The entry that follows covers one T cell receptor beta chain sequence. Via MiXCR, TCRdb re-called the 5' RACE reads, giving one row per CDR3 protein. The top ten hold approximately 15% of the sample, which has about 580,000 distinct CDR3 sequences, 17% seen once. Germline V gene data show CDR1 as SGHRS and CDR2 as YFSETQ. The ends lost 0 bases at V and 3 bases at J; junction bases unmatched: 19. The CDR3 spans 21 residues. The data derive from a study of T cells after yellow fever vaccination. The source of this sequence is a man aged 18 to 30 who received the YFV17D yellow fever vaccine. This sequence joins TRBV5-1 and TRBJ2-7; TRBD2 matches 12 bases. The material was PBMCs, obtained less than 6 days after the first yellow fever vaccination. CDR3 DNA: TGCGCCAGCAGCTTGGGAGACCACCGACTAGCGGGGGAGCCGAAATACTACGAGCAGTACGTC. Translation: CASSLGDHRLAGEPKYYEQYV.